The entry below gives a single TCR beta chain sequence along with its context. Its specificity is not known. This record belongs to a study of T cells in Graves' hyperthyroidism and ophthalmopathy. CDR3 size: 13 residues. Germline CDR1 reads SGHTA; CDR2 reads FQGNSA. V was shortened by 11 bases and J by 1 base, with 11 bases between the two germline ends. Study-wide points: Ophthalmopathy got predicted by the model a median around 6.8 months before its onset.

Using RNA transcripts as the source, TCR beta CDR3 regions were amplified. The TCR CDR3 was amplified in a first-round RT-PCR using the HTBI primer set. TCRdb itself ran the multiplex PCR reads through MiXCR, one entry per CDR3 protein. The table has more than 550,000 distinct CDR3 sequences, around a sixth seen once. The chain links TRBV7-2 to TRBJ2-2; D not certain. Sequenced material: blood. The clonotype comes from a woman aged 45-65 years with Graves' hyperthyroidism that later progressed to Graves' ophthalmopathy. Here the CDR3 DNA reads TGTGCCTGGGCGAGAGAGAACACCGGGGAGCTGTTTTTT. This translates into CAWARENTGELFF.